Below, 5 T cell receptor beta chains from the same sample are listed, as sequenced in a study of T cell responses to AZD1222 COVID-19 vaccine. Sequenced by immunoSEQ multiplex PCR; TCRdb stores in-frame clones only, minus some. The table records about 120,000 clones, 75% to 95% of them present only once. The source was peripheral blood, collected on day 0 of AZD1222 vaccination. The source of these receptors is an adult in good health.

CDR3 sequence reads: CASSVAPANYGYTF. DNA of the CDR3: TGTGCCAGCAGTGTTGCACCAGCTAACTATGGCTACACCTTC. This rearrangement joins TRBV6-2 or TRBV6-3 to TRBJ1-2; D gene uncertain. Germline V gives CDR1 MNHEY, CDR2 SVGEGT. Trimming took off 5 bases at V and 0 bases at J, with 10 bases between the two ends. The CDR3 is made up of 14 amino acids.

The V call is TRBV13, the J call TRBJ1-2; possibly TRBD1 for D (6 bases). Germline lookup yields CDR1 PRHDT and CDR2 FYEKMQ (reference sequence). The V end lost 6 bases, the J end lost 4 bases, and 15 bases lay between the germline ends. The CDR3 is 14 amino acids. This CDR3 is CASSSGEHAYGYTF. CDR3 DNA: TGTGCCAGCAGTTCAGGGGAGCATGCCTATGGCTACACCTTC.

The V and J genes are TRBV24-1 and TRBJ1-2; 8 bases map to TRBD1. CDR1 is KGHDR and CDR2 is SFDVKD in the germline V gene. The CDR3 extends over 14 amino acids. The J segment lost 7 bases and the V segment lost 4 bases, leaving 7 bases of the junction unmatched. CDR3 in DNA: TGTGCCACCAGTGAAGGGGACAGGAGGAGTGGCTACACCTTC. This translates into CATSEGDRRSGYTF.

The chain links TRBV18 to TRBJ2-1; D is unclear. Deletions cut 0 bases from V and 7 bases from J, with 10 bases between. Germline CDR1 KGHSH, CDR2 LQKENI. This CDR3 is built from 14 residues. The DNA for the CDR3 is TGTGCCAGCTCACCACCGGATGCCAGAAATGAGCAGTTCTTC. Its translation is CASSPPDARNEQFF.

The chain couples TRBV28 to TRBJ2-1, with 12 bases aligning to TRBD2. CDR3 length: 16 residues. Losses at the gene ends were 4 bases for V and 4 bases for J; bases not matched to a gene: 5. CDR1 is MDHEN and CDR2 is SYDVKM in the germline V gene. The CDR3 loop is CASSSHLAGGYNEQFF. DNA of the CDR3: TGTGCCAGCAGTTCCCACCTAGCGGGGGGGTACAATGAGCAGTTCTTC.